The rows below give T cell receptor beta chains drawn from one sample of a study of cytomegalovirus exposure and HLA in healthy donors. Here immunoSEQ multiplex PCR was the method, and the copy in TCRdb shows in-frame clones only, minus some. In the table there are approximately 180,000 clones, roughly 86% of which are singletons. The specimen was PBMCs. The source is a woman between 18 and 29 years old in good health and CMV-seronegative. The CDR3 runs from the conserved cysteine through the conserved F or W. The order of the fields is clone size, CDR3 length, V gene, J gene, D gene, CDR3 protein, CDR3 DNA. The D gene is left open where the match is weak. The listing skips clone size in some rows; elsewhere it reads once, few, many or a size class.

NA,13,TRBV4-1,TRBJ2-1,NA,CASSQVIAAEQFF,TGCGCCAGCAGCCAAGTTATAGCGGCTGAGCAGTTCTTC
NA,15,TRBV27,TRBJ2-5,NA,CASSPSPRTQETQYF,TGTGCCAGCAGTCCCTCCCCCCGGACACAAGAGACCCAGTACTTC
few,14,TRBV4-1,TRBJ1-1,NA,CASSLDSMNTEAFF,TGCGCCAGCAGCCTGGACAGCATGAACACTGAAGCTTTCTTT
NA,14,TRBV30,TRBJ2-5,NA,CAWSVPGAEETQYF,TGTGCCTGGAGTGTACCAGGGGCTGAGGAGACCCAGTACTTC
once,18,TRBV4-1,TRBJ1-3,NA,CASSQDGFSWAAGNTIYF,TGCGCCAGCAGCCAAGATGGGTTTTCGTGGGCAGCCGGAAACACCATATATTTT
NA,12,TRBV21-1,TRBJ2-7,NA,CAISRDIHEQYF,TGTGCCATCAGTCGGGATATACACGAGCAGTACTTC
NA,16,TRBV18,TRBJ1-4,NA,CASSPRQTATNEKLFF,TGTGCCAGCTCACCGCGTCAGACAGCCACAAATGAAAAACTGTTTTTT
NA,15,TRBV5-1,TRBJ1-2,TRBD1,CASSLASGTGAGYTF,TGCGCCAGCAGCTTGGCCTCCGGGACAGGGGCTGGCTACACCTTC
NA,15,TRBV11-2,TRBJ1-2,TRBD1,CASSTHRGGTYGYTF,TGTGCCAGCAGCACACACAGGGGGGGGACCTATGGCTACACCTTC
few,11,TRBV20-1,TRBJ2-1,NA,CSAGNQGGTFF,TGCAGTGCGGGGAATCAGGGAGGTACGTTCTTC
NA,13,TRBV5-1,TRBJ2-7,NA,CASSSGVAYEQYF,TGCGCCAGCAGCTCGGGAGTGGCCTACGAGCAGTACTTC
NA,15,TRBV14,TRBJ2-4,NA,CASSDISPPAGERDF,TGTGCCAGCAGCGACATCTCTCCCCCTGCAGGGGAACGGGACTTC
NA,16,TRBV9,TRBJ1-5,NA,CASELVLSQISQPQHF,TGTGCCAGCGAACTAGTTCTTAGCCAAATTAGTCAGCCCCAGCATTTT
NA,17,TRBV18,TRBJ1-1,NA,CASSTLERVNMNTEAFF,TGTGCCAGCTCTACCCTGGAACGGGTCAACATGAACACTGAAGCTTTCTTT
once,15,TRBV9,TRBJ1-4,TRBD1,CASSVEDRGGEKLFF,TGTGCCAGCAGCGTAGAAGACAGGGGTGGTGAAAAACTGTTTTTT